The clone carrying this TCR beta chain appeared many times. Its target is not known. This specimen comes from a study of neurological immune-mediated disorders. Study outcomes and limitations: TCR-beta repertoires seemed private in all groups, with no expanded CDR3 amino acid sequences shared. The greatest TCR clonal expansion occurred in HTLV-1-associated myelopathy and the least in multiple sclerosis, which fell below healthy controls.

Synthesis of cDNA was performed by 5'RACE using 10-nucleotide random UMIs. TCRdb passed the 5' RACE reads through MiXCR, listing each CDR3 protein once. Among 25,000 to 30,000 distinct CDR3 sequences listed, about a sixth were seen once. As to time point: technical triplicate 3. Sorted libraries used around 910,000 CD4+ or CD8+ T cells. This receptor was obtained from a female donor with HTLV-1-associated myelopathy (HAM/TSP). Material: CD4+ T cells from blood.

CDR3 in DNA: TGCGCCAGCAGCCTTAGCGGGAACACAGATACGCAGTATTTT. Its translation is CASSLSGNTDTQYF. This rearrangement joins TRBV5-1 to TRBJ2-3; 8 bases are a match to TRBD2. CDR3 length: 14 residues. The V gene end was trimmed by 4 bases and the J gene end by 2 bases; junction bases not matched to a gene: 3. The germline gives CDR1 SGHRS, CDR2 YFSETQ.